The 12 T cell receptor beta chains in this list originate from one sample, sequenced in a study of control samples from healthy donors and cancer patients. Clones were sequenced by immunoSEQ multiplex PCR, and TCRdb holds only the in-frame ones, with some missing. The sample has 100,000 to 120,000 clones, 83% seen once. Sequenced: blood. These receptors were taken from a woman between 45 and 65 years old in good health.

The chain uses TRBV5-6 and TRBJ1-2; D not certain. V lost 4 bases to trimming and J lost 13 bases, with 11 bases between them. This CDR3 contains 10 residues. Germline V CDR1 and CDR2: SGHDT, YYEEEE. CDR3 in amino acids: CASSRTEITF. CDR3 in DNA: TGTGCCAGCAGCCGGACCGAGATCACCTTC.

The chain uses TRBV7-2 and TRBJ2-5; 8 bases agree with TRBD2. Trimming removed 2 bases from V and 1 base from J; junction bases left unmatched: 6. Germline values: CDR1 SGHTA, CDR2 FQGNSA. The CDR3 spans 16 residues. CDR3 sequence reads: CASSLIAGTSQETQYF. DNA of the CDR3: TGTGCCAGCAGCTTAATTGCCGGGACTAGCCAAGAGACCCAGTACTTC.

The chain carries TRBV11-2 and TRBJ2-2, with 11 positions matching TRBD2. The CDR3 spans 14 residues. Per the germline V gene, CDR1 is SGHAT and CDR2 is FQNNGV. V gave up 4 bases and J gave up 8 bases; unmatched junction bases: 3. The chain's CDR3 is CASSSRTSGGELFF. CDR3 in DNA: TGTGCCAGCAGCTCTCGGACTAGCGGGGGGGAGCTGTTTTTT.

The chain uses TRBV6-2 or TRBV6-3 and TRBJ1-1; a possible D gene is TRBD1 (6 bases). Trimming left V 0 bases short and J 6 bases short, with 11 bases between. This CDR3 spans 14 amino acids. Germline-derived CDR1 and CDR2 are MNHEY and SVGEGT. CDR3 bases: TGTGCCAGCAGTTACTCAGGGGGGCACGCTGAAGCTTTCTTT. This sequence encodes CASSYSGGHAEAFF.

The chain recombines TRBV7-2 with TRBJ2-2, with 16 bases fitting TRBD2. The J segment lost 5 bases and the V segment lost 4 bases, leaving 4 bases of the junction unmatched. Germline V gene lookup returns CDR1 SGHTA and CDR2 FQGNSA. The CDR3 totals 17 residues. CDR3 sequence (DNA): TGTGCCAGCAGCTGGGGACTAGCGGGAGGGCCGACCGGGGAGCTGTTTTTT. Protein: CASSWGLAGGPTGELFF. Using reference TRBV7-2 and TRBJ2-2 for the parts outside the CDR3, the full variable domain is GAGVSQSPSNKVTEKGKDVELRCDPISGHTALYWYRQSLGQGLEFLIYFQGNSAPDKSGLPSDRFSAERTGGSVSTLTIQRTQQEDSAVYLCASSWGLAGGPTGELFFGEGSRLTVL.

The rearrangement joins TRBV9 to TRBJ2-3, with D unclear. Germline loops: CDR1 SGDLS, CDR2 YYNGEE. The V gene lost 3 bases and the J gene lost 1 base, with 18 bases spanning the gap. This CDR3 region has 17 residues. The CDR3 region is CASSEANVMEGTDTQYF. DNA of the CDR3: TGTGCCAGCAGCGAGGCAAACGTGATGGAAGGCACAGATACGCAGTATTTT.

The chain links TRBV4-1 to TRBJ2-3; 10 bases are a match to TRBD2. Unmatched junction bases numbered 7, after V lost 4 bases and J lost 3 bases. Germline CDR1 is MGHRA and CDR2 is YSYEKL. The CDR3 is 16 residues long. The CDR3 DNA follows: TGCGCCAGCAGCCTCTTAGCGGGAGGTGCGACAGATACGCAGTATTTT. Its protein is CASSLLAGGATDTQYF.

The V call is TRBV13, the J call TRBJ1-2; D unclear. This CDR3 is built from 14 residues. Germline V gene data show CDR1 as PRHDT and CDR2 as FYEKMQ (reference sequence). The ends were cut back, 0 bases at V and 3 bases at J, with 8 bases in the middle. CDR3 in amino acids: CASSLGTQDYGYTF. The CDR3 bases are TGTGCCAGCAGCTTAGGAACACAAGACTATGGCTACACCTTC.

The table lists this clone with a few counts. This chain uses TRBV18 with TRBJ2-3; 8 bases are shared with TRBD2. From germline, CDR1 is KGHSH and CDR2 LQKENI. The CDR3 has 17 amino acids. The trim removed 1 base at V and 1 base at J, leaving 7 bases unmatched. The CDR3 DNA is TGTGCCAGCTCACCACGCCCCGGGGGGGCGGGCACAGATACGCAGTATTTT. Amino acid sequence: CASSPRPGGAGTDTQYF.

The chain has TRBV4-2 and TRBJ2-7; 8 positions match TRBD1. V shed 3 bases, J shed 3 bases, and the junction held 7 bases outside the gene matches. Per the germline V gene, CDR1 is LGHNA and CDR2 is YNFKEQ. This CDR3 is built from 15 residues. The CDR3 DNA sequence: TGTGCCAGCAGCCAGAGGACAGGGTCGTACTACGAGCAGTACTTC. It is translated as CASSQRTGSYYEQYF.

The genes are TRBV15 and TRBJ1-4; TRBD1 might be the D (5 bases). Trimming shortened V by 5 bases and J by 10 bases, and 11 bases separated the two germline ends. The CDR3 runs 12 residues. CDR1 and CDR2 (germline): LNHNV, YYDKDF (reference sequence). CDR3 nucleotide sequence: TGTGCCACCAGCCAAGGTGGGGGAAAACTGTTTTTT. Its translation: CATSQGGGKLFF.

The chain links TRBV7-5 to TRBJ2-7. TRBV7-5 is deemed a pseudogene. The CDR3 totals 14 residues. CDR3 amino acids: CARSLNGSQYEQYF. CDR3 sequence (DNA): TGTGCCAGAAGCTTAAACGGGTCACAGTACGAGCAGTACTTC.